This passage covers 18 T cell receptor beta chains from one sample sequenced in a study of siplizumab effects on memory and regulatory T cells. Here immunoSEQ multiplex PCR was the method, and the copy in TCRdb shows in-frame clones only, minus some. The sample contains more than 85,000 clones, roughly 94% of which appear only once. Sample: Tregs sorted from blood. The receptors stem from a human donor in good health.

This clone came up once. V and J are TRBV7-9 and TRBJ2-3; 14 bases line up with TRBD2. With 3 bases clipped from V and 4 bases from J, the junction kept 6 bases outside the gene matches. There are 17 residues in the CDR3. CDR1 is SEHNR and CDR2 is FQNEAQ in the germline V gene (reference sequence). The DNA for the CDR3 is TGTGCCAGCAGCTTCTCGTCGGGACTAGCGGGAGCAGATACGCAGTATTTT. This sequence encodes CASSFSSGLAGADTQYF. The full variable domain, in which reference TRBV7-9 and TRBJ2-3 provide the parts outside the CDR3, is DTGVSQNPRHKITKRGQNVTFRCDPISEHNRLYWYRQTLGQGPEFLTYFQNEAQLEKSRLLSDRFSAERPKGSFSTLEIQRTEQGDSAMYLCASSFSSGLAGADTQYFGPGTRLTVL.

The chain's CDR3 is CASSAFGTDTQYF. The CDR3 coding sequence is TGTGCCAGCAGCGCATTCGGCACAGATACGCAGTATTTT. The gene calls are TRBV7-3 and TRBJ2-3; the D is unclear. The V and J ends lost 5 bases and 1 base respectively, with 7 bases between them. Germline V CDR1 and CDR2: SGHTA, FQGTGA. The CDR3 has 13 residues.

The chain couples TRBV5-1 to TRBJ2-7, with D unresolved. This CDR3 has 16 residues. Trimming pared 2 bases from V and 0 bases from J, leaving 15 bases between. Per germline, CDR1 SGHRS and CDR2 YFSETQ. CDR3 region: CASSFSGSQSSYEQYF. For the CDR3, the DNA is TGCGCCAGCAGCTTTTCTGGCAGTCAAAGCTCCTACGAGCAGTACTTC.

The chain recombines TRBV11-2 with TRBJ2-7; 8 bases are a match to TRBD2. CDR1 SGHAT and CDR2 FQNNGV come from the germline V gene. This CDR3 is built from 14 residues. After removal of 5 bases from V and 3 bases from J, the junction contained 6 bases not matched to a gene. The CDR3 loop reads CASSPSSGFYEQYF. The CDR3 DNA reads as TGTGCCAGCAGCCCCTCTAGCGGGTTCTACGAGCAGTACTTC. Combining the CDR3 with reference TRBV11-2 and TRBJ2-7 gives the whole variable domain EAGVAQSPRYKIIEKRQSVAFWCNPISGHATLYWYQQILGQGPKLLIQFQNNGVVDDSQLPKDRFSAERLKGVDSTLKIQPAKLEDSAVYLCASSPSSGFYEQYFGPGTRLTVT.

The rearrangement uses TRBV7-9 and TRBJ2-5; 7 nucleotides agree with TRBD2. Germline lookup yields CDR1 SEHNR and CDR2 FQNEAQ (reference sequence). The CDR3 runs to 11 residues. V gave up 7 bases and J gave up 12 bases; unmatched junction bases: 8. CDR3 amino acids: CASKPLGGEYF. CDR3 in DNA: TGTGCCAGCAAGCCCTTGGGGGGGGAGTACTTC.

J is TRBJ1-3 and V is TRBV15; D is perhaps TRBD1 (6 bases). Between the trimmed V and J ends, which lost 6 bases and 5 bases, there was a span of 17 bases. The CDR3 has 15 residues. Germline CDR1 LNHNV, CDR2 YYDKDF (reference sequence). The CDR3 DNA reads as TGTGCCACCAGAGGGGGTCGAGGCCCCCGAAACACCATATATTTT. This translates into CATRGGRGPRNTIYF.

V gene TRBV7-8 combines with J gene TRBJ2-7; D is perhaps TRBD1 (5 bases). Trimming cost V 5 bases and J 5 bases, with 22 bases left between them. The CDR3 sequence is 16 residues long. The V gene's germline CDR1 is SGHVS and CDR2 FQNEAQ. The chain's CDR3 is CASSVVRQYLSHEQYF. The CDR3 DNA reads TGTGCCAGCAGCGTAGTAAGACAGTACTTGAGCCACGAGCAGTACTTC.

The chain links TRBV6-6 to TRBJ1-1; D call uncertain. The V and J ends lost 6 bases and 0 bases respectively, with 11 bases between them. From germline, CDR1 is MNHNY and CDR2 SVGAGI (reference sequence). The CDR3 has 14 amino acids. The CDR3, as DNA: TGTGCCAGCAGGCTCCACACTCTGAACACTGAAGCTTTCTTT. As protein: CASRLHTLNTEAFF.

The rearrangement joins TRBV5-1 to TRBJ1-2, with a weak D call TRBD1 (5 bases). The germline gives CDR1 SGHRS, CDR2 YFSETQ. CDR3 length equals 14 residues. V was shortened by 2 bases and J by 4 bases, with 12 bases between the two germline ends. CDR3 sequence: CASSFSGEAYGYTF. CDR3 bases: TGCGCCAGCAGCTTCTCGGGGGAGGCCTATGGCTACACCTTC.

Regarding this clone: Other DNA sequences of this sample code for an identical CDR3. V is TRBV18 and J is TRBJ1-1, with 8 bases fitting TRBD1. V trimming: 6 bases; J trimming: 3 bases; junction bases outside the gene matches: 6. Per germline, CDR1 KGHSH and CDR2 LQKENI. The length of the CDR3 is 14 residues. For the CDR3, the DNA is TGTGCCAGCTCCCCCGGACAGGGTCACACTGAAGCTTTCTTT. Translating it yields CASSPGQGHTEAFF.

The chain is built from TRBV5-1 and TRBJ2-2; D perhaps matches TRBD2 (6 bases). The CDR3 loop spans 15 amino acids. Between the trimmed V and J ends, which lost 3 bases and 4 bases, there was a span of 13 bases. The germline CDR1 and CDR2 sequences are SGHRS and YFSETQ. The CDR3 is CASSYDGAGTGELFF. The CDR3 coding sequence is TGCGCCAGCAGCTACGACGGAGCGGGCACCGGGGAGCTGTTTTTT.

J is TRBJ1-5 and V is TRBV19; D not resolved. The germline V and J ends were trimmed by 5 bases and 4 bases, with 12 bases remaining between them. Germline CDR1 and CDR2: LNHDA and SQIVND (reference sequence). CDR3 length equals 14 residues. In DNA form, the CDR3 reads TGTGCCAGTAGTTTCGCTACAGAAAATCAGCCCCAGCATTTT. Translating gives CASSFATENQPQHF.

The V call is TRBV20-1, the J call TRBJ2-5; D is unresolved. Trimming cost V 6 bases and J 5 bases, with 10 bases left between them. The CDR3 totals 11 residues. The germline V gene encodes CDR1 DFQATT and CDR2 SNEGSKA (reference sequence). The CDR3 spells CSAKLVETQYF. The CDR3 DNA sequence: TGCAGTGCAAAACTCGTGGAGACCCAGTACTTC.

V usage is TRBV7-6 and J usage is TRBJ2-3; 7 positions match TRBD1. V lost 1 base and J lost 4; bases outside the gene matches: 5. Germline lookup yields CDR1 SGHVS and CDR2 FNYEAQ. The CDR3 contains 15 residues. The CDR3 DNA is TGTGCCAGCAGCTTAGAGGGACAGAAATCAGATACGCAGTATTTT. It is translated as CASSLEGQKSDTQYF. Filled out from reference TRBV7-6 and TRBJ2-3, the complete variable domain reads GAGVSQSPRYKVTKRGQDVALRCDPISGHVSLYWYRQALGQGPEFLTYFNYEAQQDKSGLPNDRFSAERPEGSISTLTIQRTEQRDSAMYRCASSLEGQKSDTQYFGPGTRLTVL.

The chain employs TRBV7-6 and TRBJ1-1; no clear D. Trimming took 7 bases from V and 7 from J, leaving 10 bases between them. Germline V gives CDR1 SGHVS, CDR2 FNYEAQ. This CDR3 contains 11 residues. CDR3 sequence (DNA): TGTGCCAGCACATTAGGAGGTGAAGCTTTCTTT. It translates to CASTLGGEAFF.

The chain joins TRBV11-3 to TRBJ2-4; D remains unclear. The CDR3 has 13 amino acids. The germline gives CDR1 SGHNT, CDR2 YENEEA. V lost 5 bases and J lost 5, with 10 bases in between. CDR3 region: CASSPDSENIQYF. The CDR3 bases are TGTGCCAGCAGCCCGGATTCGGAAAACATTCAGTACTTC. Full variable domain (missing parts from reference TRBV11-3 and TRBJ2-4): EAGVVQSPRYKIIEKKQPVAFWCNPISGHNTLYWYLQNLGQGPELLIRYENEEAVDDSQLPKDRFSAERLKGVDSTLKIQPAELGDSAVYLCASSPDSENIQYFGAGTRLSVL.

The chain links TRBV10-3 to TRBJ2-1; D is possibly TRBD2 (6 bases). In germline, CDR1 is ENHRY, CDR2 SYGVKD. The CDR3 covers 16 residues. Deletions cut 0 bases from V and 2 bases from J, with 11 bases between. The DNA for the CDR3 is TGTGCCATCAGTGAGTCGGGGAGACTAGCCTACAATGAGCAGTTCTTC. Protein product: CAISESGRLAYNEQFF.

The rearrangement uses TRBV7-2 and TRBJ2-1; D uncertain. V lost 5 bases, J lost 2 bases, and 10 bases lay in between. CDR1 is SGHTA, CDR2 FQGNSA, per germline. The CDR3 covers 14 residues. The CDR3 DNA reads TGTGCCAGCAGCCGGCTTACAACCTACAATGAGCAGTTCTTC. This encodes CASSRLTTYNEQFF.